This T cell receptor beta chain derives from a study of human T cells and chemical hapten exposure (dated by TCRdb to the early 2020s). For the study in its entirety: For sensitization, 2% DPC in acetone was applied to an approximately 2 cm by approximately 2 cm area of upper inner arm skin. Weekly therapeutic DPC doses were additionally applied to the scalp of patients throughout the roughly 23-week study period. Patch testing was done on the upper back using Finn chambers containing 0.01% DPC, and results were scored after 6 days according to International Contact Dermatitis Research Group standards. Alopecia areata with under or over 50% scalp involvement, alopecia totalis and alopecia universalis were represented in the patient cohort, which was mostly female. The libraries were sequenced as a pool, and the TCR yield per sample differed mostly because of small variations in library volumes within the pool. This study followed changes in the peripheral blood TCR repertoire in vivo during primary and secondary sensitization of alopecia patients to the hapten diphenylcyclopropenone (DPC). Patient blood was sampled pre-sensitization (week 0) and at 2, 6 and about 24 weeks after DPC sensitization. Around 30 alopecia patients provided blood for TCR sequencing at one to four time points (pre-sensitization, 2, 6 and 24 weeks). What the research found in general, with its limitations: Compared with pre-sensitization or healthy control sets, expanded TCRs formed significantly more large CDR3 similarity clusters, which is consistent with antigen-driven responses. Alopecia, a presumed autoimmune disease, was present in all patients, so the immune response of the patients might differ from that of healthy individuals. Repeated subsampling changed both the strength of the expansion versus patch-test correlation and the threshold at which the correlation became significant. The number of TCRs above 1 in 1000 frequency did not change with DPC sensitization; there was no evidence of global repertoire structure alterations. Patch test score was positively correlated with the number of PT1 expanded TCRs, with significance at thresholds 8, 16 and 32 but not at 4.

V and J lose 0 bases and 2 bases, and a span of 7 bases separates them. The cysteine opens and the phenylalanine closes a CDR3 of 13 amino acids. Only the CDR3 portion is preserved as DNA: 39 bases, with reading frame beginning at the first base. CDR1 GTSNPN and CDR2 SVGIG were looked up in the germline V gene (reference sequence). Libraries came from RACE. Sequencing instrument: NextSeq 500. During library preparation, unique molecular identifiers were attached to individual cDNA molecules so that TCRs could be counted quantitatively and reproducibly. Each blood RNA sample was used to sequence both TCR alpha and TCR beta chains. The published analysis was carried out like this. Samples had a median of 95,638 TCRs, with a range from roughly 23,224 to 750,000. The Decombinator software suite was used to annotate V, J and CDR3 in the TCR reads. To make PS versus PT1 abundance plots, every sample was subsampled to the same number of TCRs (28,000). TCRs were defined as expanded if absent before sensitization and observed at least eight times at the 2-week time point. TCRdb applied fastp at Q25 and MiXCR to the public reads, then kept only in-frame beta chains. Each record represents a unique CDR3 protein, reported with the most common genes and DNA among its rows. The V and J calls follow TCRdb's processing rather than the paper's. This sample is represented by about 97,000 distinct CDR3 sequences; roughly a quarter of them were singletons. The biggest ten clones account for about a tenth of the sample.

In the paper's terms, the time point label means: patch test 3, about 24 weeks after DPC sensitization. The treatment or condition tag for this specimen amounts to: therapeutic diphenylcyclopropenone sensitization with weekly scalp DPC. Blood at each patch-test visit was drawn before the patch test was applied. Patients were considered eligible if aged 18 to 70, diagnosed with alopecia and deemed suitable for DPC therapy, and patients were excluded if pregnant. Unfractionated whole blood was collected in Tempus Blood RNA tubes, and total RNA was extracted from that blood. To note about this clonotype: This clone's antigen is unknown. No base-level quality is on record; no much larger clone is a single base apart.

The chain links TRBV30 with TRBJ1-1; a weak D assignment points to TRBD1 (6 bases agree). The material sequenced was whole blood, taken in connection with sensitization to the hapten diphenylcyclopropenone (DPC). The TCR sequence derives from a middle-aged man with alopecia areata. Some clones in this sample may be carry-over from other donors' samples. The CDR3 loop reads CAWSVGGNTEAFF. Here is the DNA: TGTGCCTGGAGTGTAGGGGGAAACACTGAAGCTTTCTTT.